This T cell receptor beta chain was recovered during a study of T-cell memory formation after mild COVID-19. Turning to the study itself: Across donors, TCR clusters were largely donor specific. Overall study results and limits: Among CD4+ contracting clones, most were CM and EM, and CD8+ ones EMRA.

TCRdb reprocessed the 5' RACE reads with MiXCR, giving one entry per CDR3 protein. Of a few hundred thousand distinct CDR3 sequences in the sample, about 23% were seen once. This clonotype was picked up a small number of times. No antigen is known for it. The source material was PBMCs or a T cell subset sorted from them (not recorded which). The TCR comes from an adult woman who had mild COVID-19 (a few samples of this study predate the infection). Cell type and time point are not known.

Here the CDR3 DNA reads TGTGCCAGCAGCCCCGGCCGGCAGTGGTCCCCGAAAGACAATGAGCAGTTCTTC. Translating it yields CASSPGRQWSPKDNEQFF. The rearrangement joins TRBV5-8 to TRBJ2-1; no clear D. V was trimmed by 4 bases and J by 5 bases, leaving 25 bases between them. This CDR3 region has 18 residues. The V gene's germline CDR1 is SGHTS and CDR2 YDEGEE.